Below, 24 T cell receptor beta chains from the same sample are listed, as sequenced in a study of cytomegalovirus exposure and HLA in healthy donors. The data were produced by immunoSEQ multiplex PCR, yet TCRdb's version contains in-frame clones alone and is incomplete. The sample has over 75,000 clones, roughly 93% seen once; the top ten hold about 2.2%. The sequenced sample was PBMCs. All receptors come from a man aged 30 to 39 in good health and CMV-seronegative.

This chain connects TRBV4-1 to TRBJ1-1; D is uncertain. The germline CDR1 and CDR2 sequences are MGHRA and YSYEKL. This CDR3 contains 14 residues. V was pared by 0 bases and J by 2 bases, with 7 bases between. The CDR3 loop reads CASSQDGGNTEAFF. As DNA, the CDR3 is TGCGCCAGCAGCCAAGATGGAGGAAACACTGAAGCTTTCTTT.

The chain employs TRBV4-1 and TRBJ2-7, with 7 bases identical to TRBD1. Germline CDR1 is MGHRA and CDR2 is YSYEKL. V lost 4 bases and J lost 0; bases outside the gene matches: 6. This CDR3 spans 15 amino acids. The CDR3 DNA is TGCGCCAGCAGCCGCGGACAGGACAGCTCCTACGAGCAGTACTTC. Protein product: CASSRGQDSSYEQYF.

V and J are TRBV6-6 and TRBJ1-2; D not certain. Germline loops: CDR1 MNHNY, CDR2 SVGAGI (reference sequence). Trimming took off 0 bases at V and 7 bases at J, with 15 bases between the two ends. The CDR3 length is 15 residues. The CDR3 reads CASSYSLDTSGGYTF. CDR3 DNA sequence: TGTGCCAGCAGTTACTCGCTAGATACGTCCGGTGGCTACACCTTC.

The chain is built from TRBV5-4 and TRBJ2-7; D is perhaps TRBD1 (5 bases). The CDR3 has 14 amino acids. Germline assignment: CDR1 SGHNT and CDR2 YYREEE (reference sequence). Deletions cut 1 base from V and 3 bases from J, with 11 bases between. CDR3 in amino acids: CASSLPGQGYEQYF. As DNA, the CDR3 is TGTGCCAGCAGCTTGCCCGGGCAGGGCTACGAGCAGTACTTC.

This chain uses TRBV29-1 with TRBJ2-7, with 8 bases fitting TRBD1. This CDR3 spans 13 amino acids. The J segment lost 6 bases and the V segment lost 1 base, leaving 5 bases of the junction unmatched. CDR1 is SQVTM and CDR2 is ANQGSEA in the germline V gene. CDR3 nucleotide sequence: TGCAGCGTTGAAGCAGGGGGCTTTAGCGAGCAGTACTTC. This gives the protein CSVEAGGFSEQYF.

The chain is built from TRBV5-1 and TRBJ2-5; the D gene is possibly TRBD1 (5 bases). There are 17 residues in the CDR3. V lost 0 bases and J lost 2, with 17 bases in between. Per germline, CDR1 SGHRS and CDR2 YFSETQ. As DNA, the CDR3 is TGCGCCAGCAGCTTGGCCCAGACAGTTGAGCAACAAGAGACCCAGTACTTC. Translated: CASSLAQTVEQQETQYF.

The chain joins TRBV5-6 to TRBJ1-1, with D tentatively TRBD1 (6 bases). Trimming left V 2 bases short and J 1 base short, with 12 bases between. Per the germline V gene, CDR1 is SGHDT and CDR2 is YYEEEE. The CDR3 runs to 15 residues. The CDR3 DNA reads TGTGCCAGCAGCTTACTAGGACAGACGAACACTGAAGCTTTCTTT. Translated, it gives CASSLLGQTNTEAFF. Full variable domain (missing parts from reference TRBV5-6 and TRBJ1-1): DAGVTQSPTHLIKTRGQQVTLRCSPKSGHDTVSWYQQALGQGPQFIFQYYEEEERQRGNFPDRFSGHQFPNYSSELNVNALLLGDSALYLCASSLLGQTNTEAFFGQGTRLTVV.

CDR3 nucleotide sequence: TGTGCCAGCAGTTTATCTCCAGGGGGGAGTTACGAGCAGTACTTC. It translates to CASSLSPGGSYEQYF. This rearrangement joins TRBV28 to TRBJ2-7; D is possibly TRBD1 (7 bases). The CDR3 totals 15 residues. Between the trimmed V and J ends, which lost 1 base and 4 bases, there was a span of 14 bases. Germline CDR1 is MDHEN and CDR2 is SYDVKM. Full variable domain (missing parts from reference TRBV28 and TRBJ2-7): DVKVTQSSRYLVKRTGEKVFLECVQDMDHENMFWYRQDPGLGLRLIYFSYDVKMKEKGDIPEGYSVSREKKERFSLILESASTNQTSMYLCASSLSPGGSYEQYFGPGTRLTVT.

The chain carries TRBV11-2 and TRBJ2-5, with 15 nucleotides matching TRBD2. V was clipped by 3 bases and J by 13 bases; unmatched bases: 12. The CDR3 consists of 16 residues. Germline V lookup: CDR1 SGHAT, CDR2 FQNNGV. In DNA, the CDR3 is TGTGCCAGCAGCTTCCCCAGAGGGACTAGCGGGGGGCCCTTGTACTTC. Translating it yields CASSFPRGTSGGPLYF.

The chain links TRBV5-6 to TRBJ2-3; 9 nucleotides match TRBD1. The length of the CDR3 is 13 residues. Germline assignment: CDR1 SGHDT and CDR2 YYEEEE. V trimming: 3 bases; J trimming: 8 bases; junction bases outside the gene matches: 4. CDR3 region: CASSWGTGSTQYF. CDR3 in DNA: TGTGCCAGCAGCTGGGGGACAGGGAGTACGCAGTATTTT. Using reference TRBV5-6 and TRBJ2-3 for the parts outside the CDR3, the full variable domain is DAGVTQSPTHLIKTRGQQVTLRCSPKSGHDTVSWYQQALGQGPQFIFQYYEEEERQRGNFPDRFSGHQFPNYSSELNVNALLLGDSALYLCASSWGTGSTQYFGPGTRLTVL.

The CDR3 spells CASSQAGGPSYNEQFF. In DNA form, the CDR3 reads TGTGCCAGCAGCCAAGCGGGAGGGCCGTCCTACAATGAGCAGTTCTTC. The chain is built from TRBV5-4 and TRBJ2-1, with TRBD2 identical over 10 bases. CDR1 is SGHNT and CDR2 is YYREEE in the germline V gene (reference sequence). The CDR3 has 16 amino acids. J was trimmed by 1 base and V by 4 bases; bases with no gene match: 5.

The chain has TRBV2 and TRBJ2-2, with 8 nucleotides matching TRBD2. V dropped 4 bases and J dropped 6; count of bases not matched to a gene: 4. Germline V CDR1 and CDR2: SNHLY, FYNNEI. CDR3 size: 14 residues. The CDR3 DNA sequence: TGTGCCAGCAGTGGTCTCGGGGGGGCCGGGGAGCTGTTTTTT. Translating it yields CASSGLGGAGELFF.

The chain has TRBV19 and TRBJ2-7; 7 bases are shared with TRBD1. CDR1 is LNHDA, CDR2 SQIVND, per germline (reference sequence). This CDR3 is 14 amino acids long. After removal of 5 bases from V and 0 bases from J, the junction contained 4 bases not matched to a gene. The CDR3 sequence is CASSPRTGSYEQYF. The CDR3 DNA follows: TGTGCCAGTAGTCCGCGGACAGGCTCCTACGAGCAGTACTTC.

The chain has TRBV30 and TRBJ2-5, with 9 nucleotides matching TRBD2. Germline CDR1 is GTSNPN and CDR2 is SVGIG (reference sequence). This CDR3 has 15 amino acids. The V gene end was trimmed by 0 bases and the J gene end by 3 bases; junction bases not matched to a gene: 5. The CDR3 coding sequence is TGTGCCTGGAGTGTACTGAGACTAGCGGAAGAGACCCAGTACTTC. It codes for CAWSVLRLAEETQYF.

V gene TRBV14 combines with J gene TRBJ2-1; TRBD2 matches at 8 bases. CDR3 length: 18 amino acids. V shed 0 bases, J shed 0 bases, and the junction held 7 bases outside the gene matches. Looked up from germline, CDR1 is SGHDN and CDR2 is FVKESK. CDR3 region: CASSQDRKRESSYNEQFF. In nucleotides, the CDR3 is TGTGCCAGCAGCCAAGATCGGAAGCGGGAGAGCTCCTACAATGAGCAGTTCTTC.

This clone was observed a handful of times. The chain employs TRBV28 and TRBJ2-7; 9 nucleotides line up with TRBD1. This CDR3 region has 16 residues. The ends lost 7 bases at V and 6 bases at J; junction bases unmatched: 16. Germline V gene data show CDR1 as MDHEN and CDR2 as SYDVKM. This CDR3 is CASTGTGNLLLAEQYF. CDR3 DNA sequence: TGTGCCAGCACCGGGACAGGGAACCTTTTGTTGGCCGAGCAGTACTTC.

This clone was detected only once. The gene calls are TRBV4-1 and TRBJ1-1; D is unclear. Trimming shortened V by 4 bases and J by 4 bases, and 13 bases separated the two germline ends. CDR3 size: 14 residues. Looked up from germline, CDR1 is MGHRA and CDR2 is YSYEKL. CDR3 nucleotide sequence: TGCGCCAGCAGCCGACAAGCATGGGTCACTGAAGCTTTCTTT. It specifies CASSRQAWVTEAFF.

The chain employs TRBV28 and TRBJ2-3; the match to TRBD2 covers 8 bases. Losses at the gene ends were 5 bases for V and 6 bases for J; bases not matched to a gene: 10. Germline assignment: CDR1 MDHEN and CDR2 SYDVKM. CDR3 length: 15 residues. The CDR3 nucleotides are TGTGCCAGCAGTGCTTCGGGGGGGAGTGAGGATACGCAGTATTTT. This sequence encodes CASSASGGSEDTQYF.

This chain connects TRBV2 to TRBJ1-1; no clear D gene. Germline V gives CDR1 SNHLY, CDR2 FYNNEI. This CDR3 is 15 amino acids long. Trimming removed 6 bases at V and 0 bases at J, with 14 bases between. The CDR3 reads CASSQHGNMNTEAFF. The DNA for the CDR3 is TGTGCCAGCAGCCAGCACGGGAATATGAACACTGAAGCTTTCTTT.

The V and J genes are TRBV11-2 and TRBJ2-1; 8 positions agree with TRBD2. CDR3 length equals 17 residues. V lost 2 bases, J lost 1 base, and 7 bases stayed unmatched. Germline CDR1 reads SGHAT; CDR2 reads FQNNGV. The CDR3 reads CASSLPRTGGSYNEQFF. The CDR3 bases are TGTGCCAGCAGCTTACCTAGGACGGGGGGGTCCTACAATGAGCAGTTCTTC.

The chain uses TRBV6-6 and TRBJ1-2; TRBD1 matches 8 bases. This CDR3 spans 14 amino acids. V was clipped by 6 bases and J by 4 bases; unmatched bases: 7. CDR1 is MNHNY and CDR2 is SVGAGI in the germline V gene (reference sequence). The CDR3 sequence: CASSPLQGVYGYTF. For the CDR3, the DNA is TGTGCCAGCAGCCCTCTACAGGGGGTCTATGGCTACACCTTC.

The chain couples TRBV21-1 to TRBJ2-2; the table calls TRBD2, which could not be checked here. TRBV21-1 is noted as a pseudogene. This CDR3 contains 17 residues. The CDR3 coding sequence is TGTGCCAGCAGCACGGTCCGGCGGGGGGCGTTCACCGGGGAGCTGTTTTTT. It encodes CASSTVRRGAFTGELFF.

The chain couples TRBV6-5 to TRBJ1-2; 7 bases fit TRBD1. The CDR3 consists of 13 residues. With 2 bases clipped from V and 4 bases from J, the junction kept 1 base outside the gene matches. The germline V gene has CDR1 MNHEY and CDR2 SVGAGI. CDR3 DNA: TGTGCCAGCAGTTACCGGGACAGCTATGGCTACACCTTC. Translation: CASSYRDSYGYTF.

This sequence joins TRBV6-1 and TRBJ2-7; D remains ambiguous. CDR1 and CDR2 (germline): MNHNS, SASEGT. V lost 1 base and J 2 bases, leaving 18 bases between the germline ends. The CDR3 extends over 17 amino acids. The DNA of the CDR3 is TGTGCCAGCAGTGAAGAAGGCGTCAGAGGTCCCACCTACGAGCAGTACTTC. Translating gives CASSEEGVRGPTYEQYF.